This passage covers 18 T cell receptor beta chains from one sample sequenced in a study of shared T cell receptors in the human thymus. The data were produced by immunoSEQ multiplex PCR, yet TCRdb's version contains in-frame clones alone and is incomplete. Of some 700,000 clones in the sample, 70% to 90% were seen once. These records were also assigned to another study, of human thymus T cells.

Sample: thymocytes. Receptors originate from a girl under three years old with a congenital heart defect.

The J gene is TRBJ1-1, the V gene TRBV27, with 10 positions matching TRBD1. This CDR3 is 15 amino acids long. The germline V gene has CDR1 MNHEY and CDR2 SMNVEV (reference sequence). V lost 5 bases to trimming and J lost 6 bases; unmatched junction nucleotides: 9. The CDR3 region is CASSPRTGGTPEAFF. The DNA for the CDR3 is TGTGCCAGCAGTCCGCGGACAGGGGGGACCCCTGAAGCTTTCTTT.

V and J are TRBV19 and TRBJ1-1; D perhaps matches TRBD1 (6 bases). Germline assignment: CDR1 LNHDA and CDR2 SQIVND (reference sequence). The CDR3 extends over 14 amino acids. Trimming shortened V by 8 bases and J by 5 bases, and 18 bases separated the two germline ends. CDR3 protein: CASRKAGAWTEAFF. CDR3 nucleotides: TGTGCCAGTCGAAAGGCAGGGGCGTGGACTGAAGCTTTCTTT.

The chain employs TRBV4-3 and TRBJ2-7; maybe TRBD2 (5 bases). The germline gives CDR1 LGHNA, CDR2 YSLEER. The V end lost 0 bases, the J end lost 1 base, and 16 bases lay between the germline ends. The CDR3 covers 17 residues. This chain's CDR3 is CASSQEFLAGRSYEQYF. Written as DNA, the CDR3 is TGCGCCAGCAGCCAAGAGTTTCTAGCTGGCAGATCCTACGAGCAGTACTTC.

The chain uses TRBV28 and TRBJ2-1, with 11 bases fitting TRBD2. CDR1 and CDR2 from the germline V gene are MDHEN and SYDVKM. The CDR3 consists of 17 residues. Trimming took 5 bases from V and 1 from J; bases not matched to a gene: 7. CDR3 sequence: CASSRRLAGLSYNEQFF. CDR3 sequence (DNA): TGTGCCAGCAGTCGCCGACTAGCGGGGTTGTCCTACAATGAGCAGTTCTTC.

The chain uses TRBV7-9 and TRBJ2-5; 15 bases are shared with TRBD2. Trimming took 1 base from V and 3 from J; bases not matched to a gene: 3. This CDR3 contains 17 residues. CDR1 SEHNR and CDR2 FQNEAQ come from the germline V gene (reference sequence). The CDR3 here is CASSLDRTSGGEETQYF. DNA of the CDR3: TGTGCCAGCAGCTTAGACAGGACTAGCGGGGGGGAAGAGACCCAGTACTTC.

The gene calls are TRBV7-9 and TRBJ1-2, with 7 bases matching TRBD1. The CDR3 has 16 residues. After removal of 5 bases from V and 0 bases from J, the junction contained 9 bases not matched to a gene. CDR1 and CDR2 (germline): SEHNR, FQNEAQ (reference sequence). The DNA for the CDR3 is TGTGCCAGCAGCCAGCTGACAGGGACTGCTAACTATGGCTACACCTTC. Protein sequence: CASSQLTGTANYGYTF.

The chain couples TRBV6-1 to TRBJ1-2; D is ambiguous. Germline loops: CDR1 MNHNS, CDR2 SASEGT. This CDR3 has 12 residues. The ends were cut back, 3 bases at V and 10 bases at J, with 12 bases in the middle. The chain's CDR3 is CASSDVEISYTF. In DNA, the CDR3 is TGTGCCAGCAGTGATGTGGAGATATCCTACACCTTC.

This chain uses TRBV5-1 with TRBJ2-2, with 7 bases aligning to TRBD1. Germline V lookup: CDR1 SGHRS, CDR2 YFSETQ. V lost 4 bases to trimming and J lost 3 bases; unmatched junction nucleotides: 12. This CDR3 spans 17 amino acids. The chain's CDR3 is CASSPVRQGGYTGELFF. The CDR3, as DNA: TGCGCCAGCAGCCCGGTCAGACAGGGTGGGTACACCGGGGAGCTGTTTTTT.

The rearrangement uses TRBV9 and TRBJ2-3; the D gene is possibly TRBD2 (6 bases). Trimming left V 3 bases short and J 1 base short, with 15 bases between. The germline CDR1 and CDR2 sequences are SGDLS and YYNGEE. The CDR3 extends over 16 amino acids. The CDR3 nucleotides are TGTGCCAGCAGCGGGCCGTCGGGGGAGGGCACAGATACGCAGTATTTT. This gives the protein CASSGPSGEGTDTQYF.

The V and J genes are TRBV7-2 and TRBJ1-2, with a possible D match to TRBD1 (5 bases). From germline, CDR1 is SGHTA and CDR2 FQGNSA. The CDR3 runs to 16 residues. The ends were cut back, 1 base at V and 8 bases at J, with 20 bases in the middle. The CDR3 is CASSLVTVGGYLGYTF. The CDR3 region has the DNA TGTGCCAGCAGCTTAGTGACAGTGGGTGGGTATTTAGGCTACACCTTC.

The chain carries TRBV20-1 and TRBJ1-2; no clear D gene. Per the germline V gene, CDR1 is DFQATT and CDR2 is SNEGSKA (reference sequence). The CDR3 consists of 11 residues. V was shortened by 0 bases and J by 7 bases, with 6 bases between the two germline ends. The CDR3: CSARDFRGYTF. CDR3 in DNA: TGCAGTGCTAGAGATTTCCGTGGCTACACCTTC.

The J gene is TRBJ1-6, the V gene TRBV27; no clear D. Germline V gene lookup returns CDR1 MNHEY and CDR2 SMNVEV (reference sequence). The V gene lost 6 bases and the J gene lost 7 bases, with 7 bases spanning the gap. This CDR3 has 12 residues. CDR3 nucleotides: TGTGCCAGCAGGGCCGGGAATTCACCCCTCCACTTT. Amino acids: CASRAGNSPLHF.

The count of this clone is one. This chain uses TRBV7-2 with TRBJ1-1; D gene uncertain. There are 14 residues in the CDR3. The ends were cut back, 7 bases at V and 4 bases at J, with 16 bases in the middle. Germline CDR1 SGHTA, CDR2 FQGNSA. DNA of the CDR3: TGTGCCAGCACGGGCGGGGAATTACGCACTGAAGCTTTCTTT. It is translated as CASTGGELRTEAFF. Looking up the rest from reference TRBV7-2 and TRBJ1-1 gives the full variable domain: GAGVSQSPSNKVTEKGKDVELRCDPISGHTALYWYRQSLGQGLEFLIYFQGNSAPDKSGLPSDRFSAERTGGSVSTLTIQRTQQEDSAVYLCASTGGELRTEAFFGQGTRLTVV.

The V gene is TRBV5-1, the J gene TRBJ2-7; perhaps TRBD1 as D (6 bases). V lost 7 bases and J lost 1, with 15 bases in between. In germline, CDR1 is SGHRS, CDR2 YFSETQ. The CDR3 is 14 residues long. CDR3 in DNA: TGCGCCAGCGCCTCAGGGGTTGTGTCCTACGAGCAGTACTTC. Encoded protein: CASASGVVSYEQYF. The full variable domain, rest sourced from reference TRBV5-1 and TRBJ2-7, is KAGVTQTPRYLIKTRGQQVTLSCSPISGHRSVSWYQQTPGQGLQFLFEYFSETQRNKGNFPGRFSGRQFSNSRSEMNVSTLELGDSALYLCASASGVVSYEQYFGPGTRLTVT.

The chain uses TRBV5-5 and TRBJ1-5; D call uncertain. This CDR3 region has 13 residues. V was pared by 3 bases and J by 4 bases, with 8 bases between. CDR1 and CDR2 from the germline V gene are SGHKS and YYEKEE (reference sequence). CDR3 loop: CASSSEGNQPQHF. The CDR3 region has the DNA TGTGCCAGCAGCTCGGAGGGAAATCAGCCCCAGCATTTT.

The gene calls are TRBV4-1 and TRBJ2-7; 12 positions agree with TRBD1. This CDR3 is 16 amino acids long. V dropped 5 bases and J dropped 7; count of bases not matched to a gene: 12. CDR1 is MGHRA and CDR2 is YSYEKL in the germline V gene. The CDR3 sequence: CASSNLPGQGAWEQYF. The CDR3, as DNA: TGCGCCAGCAGCAACCTACCGGGACAGGGGGCGTGGGAGCAGTACTTC.

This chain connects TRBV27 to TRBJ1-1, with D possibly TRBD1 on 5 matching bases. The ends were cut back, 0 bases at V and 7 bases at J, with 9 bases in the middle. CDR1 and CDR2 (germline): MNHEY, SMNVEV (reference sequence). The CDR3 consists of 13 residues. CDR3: CASSLSAGFEAFF. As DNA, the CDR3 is TGTGCCAGCAGTTTATCGGCAGGGTTTGAAGCTTTCTTT.

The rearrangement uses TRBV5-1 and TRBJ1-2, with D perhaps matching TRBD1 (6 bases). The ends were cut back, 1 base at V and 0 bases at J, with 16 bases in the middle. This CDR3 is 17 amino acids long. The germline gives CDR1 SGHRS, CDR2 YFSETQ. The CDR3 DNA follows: TGCGCCAGCAGCTTGTCTTACAGGGAACCAGCTAACTATGGCTACACCTTC. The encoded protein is CASSLSYREPANYGYTF.